The present TCR beta chain was sequenced within a study of T cell responses to AZD1222 COVID-19 vaccine. The CDR3 sequence is 14 residues long. V shed 5 bases, J shed 8 bases, and the junction held 5 bases outside the gene matches. The germline gives CDR1 SGHVS, CDR2 FQNEAQ. Clones were sequenced by immunoSEQ multiplex PCR, and TCRdb holds only the in-frame ones, with some missing. The sample holds some 66,000 clones, roughly nine tenths seen once. The V gene is TRBV7-8, the J gene TRBJ1-4; 10 bases line up with TRBD1. Here the sequenced sample was peripheral blood, taken 28 days after the second AZD1222 dose. The sequence derives from an adult who received the AZD1222 COVID-19 vaccine. The CDR3 DNA sequence: TGTGCCAGCAGCGCCGGACAGGGGGGCGAAAAACTGTTTTTT. It codes for CASSAGQGGEKLFF. The complete variable domain, with remaining parts taken from reference TRBV7-8 and TRBJ1-4, reads GAGVSQSPRYKVAKRGQDVALRCDPISGHVSLFWYQQALGQGPEFLTYFQNEAQLDKSGLPSDRFFAERPEGSVSTLKIQRTQQEDSAVYLCASSAGQGGEKLFFGSGTQLSVL.